One sample yielded the 22 T cell receptor beta chains listed below, sequenced in a study of blood T cells in healthy people across ages. A second about 7 to 12 cycle PCR used barcoded and J-beta primers. Using its own MiXCR run on the 5' RACE reads, TCRdb lists one record per CDR3 protein. The sample contains 550,000 to 650,000 distinct CDR3 sequences, about 28% of which appear only once. Material: blood. These receptor sequences come from a woman of 80 years or more in good health.

This clonotype was recorded many times. The chain couples TRBV6-5 to TRBJ1-1, with TRBD1 identical over 8 bases. V was pared by 3 bases and J by 8 bases, with 14 bases of the junction left unmatched. Germline V gives CDR1 MNHEY, CDR2 SVGAGI. This CDR3 spans 16 amino acids. CDR3 coding DNA: TGTGCCAGCAGTTATACCTTTCGACAGGGGATGGCGGAAGCTTTCTTT. Its protein product is CASSYTFRQGMAEAFF.

The J gene is TRBJ2-2, the V gene TRBV4-2; the D gene is possibly TRBD1 (6 bases). The CDR3 runs to 14 residues. In germline, CDR1 is LGHNA, CDR2 YNFKEQ. Trimming removed 1 base at V and 4 bases at J, with 7 bases between. The CDR3 nucleotides read TGTGCCAGCAGCCAAGTGACAGGCACCGGGGAGCTGTTTTTT. As protein: CASSQVTGTGELFF.

V gene TRBV5-1 combines with J gene TRBJ2-5, with no clear D. CDR1 and CDR2 (germline): SGHRS, YFSETQ. There are 13 residues in the CDR3. V dropped 0 bases and J dropped 5 bases, with 8 bases sitting between them. The CDR3 protein is CASSLVGTETQYF. Here the CDR3 DNA reads TGCGCCAGCAGCTTGGTAGGCACTGAGACCCAGTACTTC.

With respect to this clonotype: With a much larger clone just one base away, this may be a read error. This chain links TRBV27 with TRBJ2-1; 12 bases are shared with TRBD2. The DNA matches TRBJ2-7 better at its end, which makes the J call doubtful. CDR3 length equals 18 residues. Germline V CDR1 and CDR2: MNHEY, SMNVEV (reference sequence). CDR3 in amino acids: CASSLTSGGRSSYNEQYF. CDR3 coding DNA: TGTGCCAGCAGTTTAACTAGCGGGGGGCGAAGCTCCTACAATGAGCAGTACTTC.

This clonotype was observed at least ten times. This clone may be a read error of a much larger clone one base away. The chain joins TRBV20-1 to TRBJ2-7, with D maybe TRBD2 (5 bases). The germline V gene encodes CDR1 DFQATT and CDR2 SNEGSKA (reference sequence). The CDR3 loop spans 12 amino acids. CDR3 region: CRAGRNGNEQYF. Written as DNA, the CDR3 is TGCAGGGCTGGACGAAACGGGAACGAGCAGTACTTC.

The chain couples TRBV29-1 to TRBJ1-1, with 7 bases identical to TRBD1. The V segment lost 2 bases and the J segment 5 bases; nucleotides outside the gene matches: 11. The length of the CDR3 is 15 residues. The germline V gene encodes CDR1 SQVTM and CDR2 ANQGSEA. CDR3 region: CSVENLQGRDTEAFF. The DNA for the CDR3 is TGCAGCGTTGAAAATCTACAGGGGAGGGATACTGAAGCTTTCTTT.

As for this clonotype: A much larger clone lies one base from this, so it may be a read error. The chain joins TRBV5-6 to TRBJ1-2, with D unclear. Germline V gives CDR1 SGHDT, CDR2 YYEEEE. The CDR3 extends over 14 amino acids. The CDR3 DNA is TGTGCCAGCAGCTTGGCCCTCCCCGGCTATGGCCACACCTTC. Translating it yields CASSLALPGYGHTF.

This clonotype occurred many times. V gene TRBV7-6 combines with J gene TRBJ2-3; D is undetermined. Germline V CDR1 and CDR2: SGHVS, FNYEAQ. This CDR3 is built from 14 residues. Trimming stripped 4 bases from V and 1 base from J, with 9 bases between. Here the CDR3 DNA reads TGTGCCAGCAGCTCCCTAGGGCGCACAGATACGCAGTATTTT. Translation gives CASSSLGRTDTQYF.

Many counts were recorded for this clonotype. The chain uses TRBV15 and TRBJ1-6, with D possibly being TRBD1 (6 bases). Germline V gene data show CDR1 as LNHNV and CDR2 as YYDKDF (reference sequence). The length of the CDR3 is 14 residues. The ends were cut back, 4 bases at V and 9 bases at J, with 13 bases in the middle. This CDR3 reads CATSTRDTTSPLHF. In nucleotides, the CDR3 is TGTGCCACCAGCACCCGGGACACGACTTCACCCCTCCACTTT.

This clonotype has only a few counts. Being one base from a much bigger clone, this may be a read error. The gene calls are TRBV27 and TRBJ2-5; the match to TRBD1 covers 10 bases. The germline gives CDR1 MNHEY, CDR2 SMNVEV (reference sequence). J gave up 11 bases and V 8 bases, and 14 bases lay outside the gene matches. This CDR3 is built from 14 residues. CDR3 bases: TGTGCCAGCTCCGGGACAGGGGCCTACAATGAGCAGTACTTC. This translates into CASSGTGAYNEQYF.

The chain uses TRBV28 and TRBJ2-7, with a tentative D call TRBD2 (6 bases). The end of the DNA fits TRBJ2-5 better, so the J call may be wrong. The CDR3 is 14 amino acids. CDR1 is MDHEN and CDR2 is SYDVKM in the germline V gene. The DNA of the CDR3 is TGTGCCAGCAATAAAAGGAGGGTTGCGGAGACCCAGTACTTC. Translating gives CASNKRRVAETQYF.

With regard to this clonotype: This likely comes from a read error, as the CDR3 has no conserved phenylalanine or tryptophan at its end. The chain recombines TRBV5-6 with TRBJ2-1, with TRBD1 matching over 8 bases. The CDR3 runs 14 residues. V was clipped by 4 bases and J by 10 bases; unmatched bases: 10. Germline assignment: CDR1 SGHDT and CDR2 YYEEEE. Written as DNA, the CDR3 is TGTGCCAGCAGCGGCCGGGACAGGTCCTACGAGCAGTTCTGC. Translating it yields CASSGRDRSYEQFC.

The table lists this clonotype with many counts. The V gene is TRBV2, the J gene TRBJ2-3; D could derive from TRBD1 or TRBD2 (5 bases each). This CDR3 spans 14 amino acids. The germline CDR1 and CDR2 sequences are SNHLY and FYNNEI. Trimming left V 7 bases short and J 0 bases short, with 11 bases between. The CDR3 sequence is CASTRDRSTDTQYF. CDR3 sequence (DNA): TGTGCCAGCACCAGGGACCGTAGCACAGATACGCAGTATTTT.

Ten or more counts support this clonotype. The V gene is TRBV6-2 or TRBV6-3, the J gene TRBJ2-3; 7 nucleotides align to TRBD1. Per germline, CDR1 MNHEY and CDR2 SVGEGT. Trimming removed 7 bases from V and 6 bases from J; junction bases left unmatched: 4. There are 12 residues in the CDR3. The CDR3 region has the DNA TGTGCCAGCACCTGGACAGGCGATACGCAGTATTTT. As protein: CASTWTGDTQYF.

Only a few counts were recorded for this clonotype. V is TRBV7-2 and J is TRBJ1-6; 8 nucleotides match TRBD1. Germline CDR1 reads SGHTA; CDR2 reads FQGNSA. CDR3 size: 19 residues. Germline trimming cut 0 bases from V and 0 bases from J; bases unmatched to any gene: 7. CDR3 loop: CASSLANQGAGSYNSPLHF. The DNA of the CDR3 is TGTGCCAGCAGCTTAGCGAACCAGGGGGCCGGCTCCTATAATTCACCCCTCCACTTT.

The chain uses TRBV2 and TRBJ1-2; no definite D call. This CDR3 spans 14 amino acids. The V and J ends lost 4 bases and 2 bases respectively, with 11 bases between them. Per the germline V gene, CDR1 is SNHLY and CDR2 is FYNNEI. The CDR3 nucleotides are TGTGCCAGCAGTGGAGGCGGCGAGAACTATGGCTACACCTTC. Translated, it gives CASSGGGENYGYTF.

For this clonotype: A much larger clone lies one base from this, so it may be a read error. The chain uses TRBV9 and TRBJ2-1; perhaps TRBD2 as D (5 bases). Germline loops: CDR1 SGDLS, CDR2 YYNGEE. This CDR3 contains 13 residues. V was trimmed by 3 bases and J by 10 bases, leaving 14 bases between them. The CDR3 region has the DNA TGTGCCAGCAGCGAGCGCCGTTCGGGAGAGCAGTTCTTC. Its translation: CASSERRSGEQFF.

This clonotype was found many times. This sequence joins TRBV5-1 and TRBJ1-1; maybe TRBD1 (5 bases). This CDR3 is built from 14 residues. Trimming removed 0 bases from V and 5 bases from J, with 11 bases in between. The germline V gene has CDR1 SGHRS and CDR2 YFSETQ. This CDR3 reads CASSLDDSSTEAFF. In DNA, the CDR3 is TGCGCCAGCAGCTTGGACGACAGTAGTACTGAAGCTTTCTTT.

About this clonotype: A much larger clone is a single base away; this may be a read error. The chain couples TRBV2 to TRBJ2-1, with 7 bases that match TRBD2. Germline V gene data show CDR1 as SNHLY and CDR2 as FYNNEI. The CDR3 is made up of 12 amino acids. J gave up 9 bases and V 8 bases, and 7 bases lay outside the gene matches. Written as DNA, the CDR3 is TGTGCCAGCGGGGGAGGGTGTAGTGAGCAGTTCTTC. As protein: CASGGGCSEQFF.

This clonotype was observed many times. V gene TRBV5-4 combines with J gene TRBJ2-7, with a tentative D call TRBD1 (5 bases). V was pared by 0 bases and J by 3 bases, with 13 bases between. Germline values: CDR1 SGHNT, CDR2 YYREEE (reference sequence). This CDR3 is built from 15 residues. The CDR3 here is CASSLGIDRNYEQYF. The CDR3 coding sequence is TGTGCCAGCAGCTTGGGGATTGACAGAAACTACGAGCAGTACTTC.

This clonotype occurred many times. J is TRBJ1-2 and V is TRBV29-1, with TRBD1 matching over 8 bases. V dropped 1 base and J dropped 7; count of bases not matched to a gene: 8. In germline, CDR1 is SQVTM, CDR2 ANQGSEA. The length of the CDR3 is 14 residues. CDR3 loop: CSVEVPDREAGYTF. In nucleotides, the CDR3 is TGCAGCGTTGAAGTTCCGGACAGGGAGGCTGGCTACACCTTC. Variable domain in full (rest from reference TRBV29-1 and TRBJ1-2): SAVISQKPSRDICQRGTSLTIQCQVDSQVTMMFWYRQQPGQSLTLIATANQGSEATYESGFVIDKFPISRPNLTFSTLTVSNMSPEDSSIYLCSVEVPDREAGYTFGSGTRLTVV.

This clonotype was counted between two and nine times. V and J are TRBV7-6 and TRBJ2-7; TRBD2 matches at 11 bases. This CDR3 has 16 amino acids. Trimming took 7 bases from V and 1 from J; bases not matched to a gene: 9. Germline V CDR1 and CDR2: SGHVS, FNYEAQ. DNA for the CDR3: TGTGCCAGCAACCTGACGACTAGCGGGGTTTCCTACGAGCAGTACTTC. Its translation is CASNLTTSGVSYEQYF.